This T cell receptor beta chain was observed in a study of naive and memory T cell subsets. Study-level points and caveats: Clonotypes here are unpaired alpha or beta chain sequences.

Both TRBC1 and TRBC2 were covered by a beta constant-region primer of two equimolar oligonucleotides. The ligated cDNA underwent four PCR rounds using SP2 and nested alpha and beta constant-region primers. TCRdb reprocessed the UMI-ligation and nested PCR reads with MiXCR, giving one entry per CDR3 protein. The sample includes some 83,000 distinct CDR3 sequences, approximately 9.2% of them seen just once. A note on this clonotype: Its antigen is currently unknown.

The clonotype was recovered from a human donor in good health. Sequenced: naive CD8+ T cells from blood.

DNA for the CDR3: TGTGCCAGCCCTCGAGCGGGAGATGGTAATGAGCAGTTCTTC. Encoded protein: CASPRAGDGNEQFF. The genes are TRBV2 and TRBJ2-1, with 8 bases identical to TRBD2. The CDR3 is made up of 14 amino acids. Germline values: CDR1 SNHLY, CDR2 FYNNEI. J lost 7 bases, V lost 8 bases, and 10 bases had no gene match.